This T cell receptor beta chain comes out of a study of control samples from healthy donors and cancer patients. TCRdb keeps only in-frame clones here, not all; method: immunoSEQ multiplex PCR. This table holds about 150,000 clones, around 96% found once. Germline V CDR1 and CDR2: SGHAT, FQDESV (reference sequence). CDR3 size: 15 residues. Trimming took off 4 bases at V and 5 bases at J, with 17 bases between the two ends. The TCR was taken from a man aged 40-49 years in good health. The chain joins TRBV11-1 to TRBJ1-1, with D hard to call. Sequencing used blood. The CDR3 DNA reads as TGTGCCAGCAGCTCCGGACCCCTCCCGCGGACTGAAGCTTTCTTT. Encoded protein: CASSSGPLPRTEAFF.